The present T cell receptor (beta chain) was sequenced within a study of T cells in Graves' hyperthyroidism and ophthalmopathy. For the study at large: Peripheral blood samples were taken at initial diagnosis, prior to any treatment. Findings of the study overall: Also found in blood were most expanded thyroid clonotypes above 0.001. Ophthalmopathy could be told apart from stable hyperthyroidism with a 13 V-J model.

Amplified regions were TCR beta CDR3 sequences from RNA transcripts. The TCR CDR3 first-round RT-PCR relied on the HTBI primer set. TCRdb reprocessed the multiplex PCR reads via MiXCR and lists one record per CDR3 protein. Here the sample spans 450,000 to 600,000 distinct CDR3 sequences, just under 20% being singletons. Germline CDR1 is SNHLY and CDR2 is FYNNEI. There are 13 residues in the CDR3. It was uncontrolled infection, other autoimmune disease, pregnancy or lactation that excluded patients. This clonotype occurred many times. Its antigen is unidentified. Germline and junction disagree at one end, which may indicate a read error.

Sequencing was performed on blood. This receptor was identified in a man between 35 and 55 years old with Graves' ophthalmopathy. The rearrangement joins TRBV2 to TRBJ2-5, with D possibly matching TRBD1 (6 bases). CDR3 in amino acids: CASREGGRETQYF. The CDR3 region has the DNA TGTGCCAGCAGGGAAGGGGGAAGAGAGACCCAGTACTTC.